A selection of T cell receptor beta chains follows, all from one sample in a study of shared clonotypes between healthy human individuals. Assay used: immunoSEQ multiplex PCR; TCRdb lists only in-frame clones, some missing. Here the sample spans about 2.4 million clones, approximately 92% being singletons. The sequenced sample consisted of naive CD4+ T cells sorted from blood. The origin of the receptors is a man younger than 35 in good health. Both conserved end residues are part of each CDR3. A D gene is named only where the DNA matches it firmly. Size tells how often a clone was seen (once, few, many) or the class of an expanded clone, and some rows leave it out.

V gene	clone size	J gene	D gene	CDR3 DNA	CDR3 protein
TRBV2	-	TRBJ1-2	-	TGTGCCAGCAGTGCCCGAGGCGGACTCTATGGCTACACCTTC	CASSARGGLYGYTF
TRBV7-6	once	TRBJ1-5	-	TGTGCCAGCAGCTTAGCTGCGACTAGCAATCAGCCCCAGCATTTT	CASSLAATSNQPQHF
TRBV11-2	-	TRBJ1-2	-	TGTGCCAGCAGCTTAGAGTGGCGCATCGAAGGCTACACCTTC	CASSLEWRIEGYTF
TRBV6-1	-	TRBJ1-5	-	TGTGCCAGCCGTCCGGGGAATAGCAATCAGCCCCAGCATTTT	CASRPGNSNQPQHF
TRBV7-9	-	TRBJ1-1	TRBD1	TGTGCCAGCAGCCTAGGACAGGGGGCATCCCCTGAAGCTTTCTTT	CASSLGQGASPEAFF
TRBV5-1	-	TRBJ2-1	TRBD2	TGCGCCAGCAGCAATAGCGGGAGCTCCTACAATGAGCAGTTCTTC	CASSNSGSSYNEQFF
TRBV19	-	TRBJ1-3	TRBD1	TGTGCCAGTAGTACAACAGGGGTCTCTGGAAACACCATATATTTT	CASSTTGVSGNTIYF
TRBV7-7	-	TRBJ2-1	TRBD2	TGTGCTAGCAGCTTGGGGACTAGGGGGGGACACAATGAGCAGTTCTTC	CASSLGTRGGHNEQFF
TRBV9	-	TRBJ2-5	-	TGTGCCAGCAGTACAGGCTTCCAAGAGACCCAGTACTTC	CASSTGFQETQYF
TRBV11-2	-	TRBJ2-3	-	TGTGCCAGCAGCTTCGGGGGGCCCTTAGGTACGCAGTATTTT	CASSFGGPLGTQYF
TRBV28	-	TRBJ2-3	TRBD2	TGTGCCAGCAGTACGCGGGGGGCGGGCACAGATACGCAGTATTTT	CASSTRGAGTDTQYF
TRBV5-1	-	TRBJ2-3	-	TGCGCCAGCAAGGAGGGGTTGGGCACAGATACGCAGTATTTT	CASKEGLGTDTQYF
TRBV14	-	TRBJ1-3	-	TGTGCCAGCAGCCAAGATCAGGGGAAAACTGGAAACACCATATATTTT	CASSQDQGKTGNTIYF
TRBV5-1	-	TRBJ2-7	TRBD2	TGCGCCAGCAGCTTGGGGCTAGCGGGAGTCCTAAGCTACGAGCAGTACTTC	CASSLGLAGVLSYEQYF
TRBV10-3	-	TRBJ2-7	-	TGTGCCATCAGTGACCCGGTTATGAGGTCCGAGCAGTACTTC	CAISDPVMRSEQYF
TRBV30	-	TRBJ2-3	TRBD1	TGTGCCTGGAGTAACTCGGGACAGGGGAACACAGATACGCAGTATTTT	CAWSNSGQGNTDTQYF
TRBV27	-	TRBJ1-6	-	TGTGCCAGCAGTTGGAGGAATTCACCCCTCCACTTT	CASSWRNSPLHF
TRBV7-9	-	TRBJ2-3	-	TGTGCCAGCAGCCGCGCCCCGGGAGCGCCGGATACGCAGTATTTT	CASSRAPGAPDTQYF
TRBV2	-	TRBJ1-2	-	TGTGCCAGCTCCCCTAGTGGGGTCATCGGCTCCAACTATGGCTACACCTTC	CASSPSGVIGSNYGYTF
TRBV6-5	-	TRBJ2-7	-	TGTGCCAGCCGCGGGACAGCGACCTACGAGCAGTACTTC	CASRGTATYEQYF
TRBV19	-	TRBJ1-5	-	TGTGCCAGTAGTATAGGAATAGAGAGGAGGGATCAGCCCCAGCATTTT	CASSIGIERRDQPQHF
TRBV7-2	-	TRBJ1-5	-	TGTGCCAGCAGCCAGGGGACAACCAATCAGCCCCAGCATTTT	CASSQGTTNQPQHF
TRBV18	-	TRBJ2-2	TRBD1	TGTGCCAGCTCACCGCCCAGGGGGCGCGATTCGACCGGGGAGCTGTTTTTT	CASSPPRGRDSTGELFF
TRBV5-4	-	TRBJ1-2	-	TGTGCCAGCAGCTTGGTGGGGGTGGGCTATGGCTACACCTTC	CASSLVGVGYGYTF
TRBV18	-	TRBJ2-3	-	TGTGCCAGCTCACCAATCTTGGTGGGCACAGATACGCAGTATTTT	CASSPILVGTDTQYF
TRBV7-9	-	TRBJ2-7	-	TGTGCCAGCAGCTTAGTCGGGGCGGCTTCCTACGAGCAGTACTTC	CASSLVGAASYEQYF
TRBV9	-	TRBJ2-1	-	TGTGCCAGCAGCGTAGCCGATAGCATCAATGAGCAGTTCTTC	CASSVADSINEQFF
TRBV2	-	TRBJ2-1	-	TGTGCCAGCAGAGCAGGGATGAATGAGCAGTTCTTC	CASRAGMNEQFF
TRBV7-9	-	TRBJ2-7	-	TGTGCCAGCAGCTTAAAGGCCGGCAGGGAGGCCGAGCAGTACTTC	CASSLKAGREAEQYF
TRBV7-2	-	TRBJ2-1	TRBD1	TGTGCCAGCAGCCCAGGGGACAGCCTTCTTGAGCAGTTCTTC	CASSPGDSLLEQFF
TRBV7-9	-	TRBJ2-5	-	TGTGCCAGCAGCATTCGACTTATTTACCAAGAGACCCAGTACTTC	CASSIRLIYQETQYF
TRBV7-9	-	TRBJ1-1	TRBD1	TGTGCCAGCAGCGAGAGGACAGGGAAGAACACTGAAGCTTTCTTT	CASSERTGKNTEAFF
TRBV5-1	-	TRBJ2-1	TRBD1	TGCGCCAGCAACATAGGGACAGGGAGTGAGCAGTTCTTC	CASNIGTGSEQFF
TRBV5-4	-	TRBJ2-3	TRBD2	TGTGCCAGCAGCTTGGGGCTAGCGGGAGGTCCTACCACAGATACGCAGTATTTT	CASSLGLAGGPTTDTQYF
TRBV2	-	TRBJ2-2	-	TGTGCCAGCACTACAGGGAGGAACACCGGGGAGCTGTTTTTT	CASTTGRNTGELFF
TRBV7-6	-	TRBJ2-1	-	TGTGCCAGCAGCTTAGCGAGATTATCTACCCCCTATGAGCAGTTCTTC	CASSLARLSTPYEQFF
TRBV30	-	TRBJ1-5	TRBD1	TGTGCCTGGAGTCCAGGGACAGGGGCCCAGCCCCAGCATTTT	CAWSPGTGAQPQHF
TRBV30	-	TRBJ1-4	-	TGTGCCTGGAGTGGAGGTGGCAGGGAGGGAAAACTGTTTTTT	CAWSGGGREGKLFF
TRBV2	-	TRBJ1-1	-	TGTGCCAGCACGCCCGACGGATGGAACACTGAAGCTTTCTTT	CASTPDGWNTEAFF
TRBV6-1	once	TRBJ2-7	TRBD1	TGTGCCAGCACTACGACAGGGGGCAGGGTGTGGTACTTC	CASTTTGGRVWYF
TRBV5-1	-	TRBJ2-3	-	TGCGCCAGCAGCTTGGTTGGAGGAGATACGCAGTATTTT	CASSLVGGDTQYF
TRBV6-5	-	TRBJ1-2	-	TGTGCCAGCAACTACGACGGGGTCGGCTACACCTTC	CASNYDGVGYTF
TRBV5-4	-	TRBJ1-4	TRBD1	TGTGCCAGCAGCTTGACCGGACAGGGGGCAACTAATGAAAAACTGTTTTTT	CASSLTGQGATNEKLFF
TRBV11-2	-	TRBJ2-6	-	TGTGCCAGCAGCCCTCTGGCTGGGGCCAACGTCCTGACTTTC	CASSPLAGANVLTF
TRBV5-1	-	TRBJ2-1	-	TGCGCCAGCAGCTTGGCTTGGGGGCTTGCATACAATGAGCAGTTCTTC	CASSLAWGLAYNEQFF
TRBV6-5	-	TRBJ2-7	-	TGTGCCAGCAGTCTGATCGAGGGAAAGCAGTACTTC	CASSLIEGKQYF
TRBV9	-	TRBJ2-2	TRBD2	TGTGCCAGCAGTCACAGGACTAGCGGGGGCCCCGGTACCGGGGAGCTGTTTTTT	CASSHRTSGGPGTGELFF